The present T cell receptor (beta chain) was sequenced within a study of post-analysis software for immune sequencing data. Background on the study: Recorded subtypes: relapsing-remitting, secondary progressive, progressive-relapsing; some patients unannotated. Overall study findings and caveats: Among multiple sclerosis patients, normalized Chao1 diversity was significantly below that of controls. F-measure co-clustering was strong for batch-matched samples. About five TRBV segments appeared more often in patients than in controls, and TRBV5-6, TRBV5-1 and TRBV20-1 were among these.

The V and J ends lost 1 base and 5 bases respectively, with 3 bases between them. There are 12 residues in the CDR3. Germline V gives CDR1 SNHLY, CDR2 FYNNEI. To note about this clonotype: Antigen specificity is unknown.

The library was made from cDNA and included unique molecular identifiers. TCRdb re-analysed the PCR reads in MiXCR, keeping a single row per CDR3 protein. Counted here are around 200,000 distinct CDR3 sequences, approximately 28% occurring once; the ten biggest clones make up roughly 3.4%. The genes are TRBV2 and TRBJ1-5, with D hard to call. The sequenced sample was blood. This receptor was identified in a girl aged 2-17 years with multiple sclerosis. CDR3 sequence: CASSEDHQPQHF. The CDR3 DNA reads TGTGCCAGCAGTGAAGACCATCAGCCCCAGCATTTT.